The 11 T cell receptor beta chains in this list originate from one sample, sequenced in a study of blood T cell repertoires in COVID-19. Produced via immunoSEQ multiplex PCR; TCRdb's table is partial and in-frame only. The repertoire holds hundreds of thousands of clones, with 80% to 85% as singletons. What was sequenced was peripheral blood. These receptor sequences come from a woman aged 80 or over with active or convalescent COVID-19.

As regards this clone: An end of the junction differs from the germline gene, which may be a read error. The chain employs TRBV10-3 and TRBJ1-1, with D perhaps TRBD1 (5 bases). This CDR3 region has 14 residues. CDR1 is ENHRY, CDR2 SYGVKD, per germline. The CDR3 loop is CAITETTGNTEAFF. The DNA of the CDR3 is TGTGCCATCACTGAGACCACAGGGAACACTGAAGCTTTCTTT.

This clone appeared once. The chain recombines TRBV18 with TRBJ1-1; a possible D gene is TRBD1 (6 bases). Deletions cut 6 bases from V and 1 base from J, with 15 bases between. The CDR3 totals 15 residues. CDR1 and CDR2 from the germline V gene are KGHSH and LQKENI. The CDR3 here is CASSLGLQGNTEAFF. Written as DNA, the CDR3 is TGTGCCAGCTCTTTAGGCCTACAGGGGAACACTGAAGCTTTCTTT.

CDR3 sequence: CASRDKLAKNIQYF. The CDR3 DNA is TGTGCCAGCCGGGACAAATTAGCCAAAAACATTCAGTACTTC. The genes are TRBV6-5 and TRBJ2-4, with D possibly matching TRBD1 (6 bases). Trimming stripped 8 bases from V and 0 bases from J, with 11 bases between. The CDR3 totals 14 residues. Germline V gives CDR1 MNHEY, CDR2 SVGAGI.

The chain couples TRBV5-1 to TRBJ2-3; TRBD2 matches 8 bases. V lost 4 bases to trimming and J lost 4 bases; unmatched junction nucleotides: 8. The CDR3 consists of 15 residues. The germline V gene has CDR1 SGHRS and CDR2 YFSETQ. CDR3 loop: CASSPLAGGPDTQYF. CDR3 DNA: TGCGCCAGCAGCCCCCTCGCGGGGGGCCCAGATACGCAGTATTTT.

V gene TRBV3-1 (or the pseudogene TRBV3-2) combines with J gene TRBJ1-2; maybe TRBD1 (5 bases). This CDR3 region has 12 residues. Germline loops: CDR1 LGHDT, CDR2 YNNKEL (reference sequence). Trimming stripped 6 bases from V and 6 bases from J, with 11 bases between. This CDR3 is CASSPGKDGYTF. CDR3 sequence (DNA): TGTGCCAGCAGTCCAGGGAAAGATGGCTACACCTTC.

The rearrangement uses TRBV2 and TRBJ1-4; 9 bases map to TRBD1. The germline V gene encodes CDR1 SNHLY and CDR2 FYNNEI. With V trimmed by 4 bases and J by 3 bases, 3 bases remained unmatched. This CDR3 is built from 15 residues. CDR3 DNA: TGTGCCAGCAGTGTCCGACAGGGGGCTAATGAAAAACTGTTTTTT. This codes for CASSVRQGANEKLFF.

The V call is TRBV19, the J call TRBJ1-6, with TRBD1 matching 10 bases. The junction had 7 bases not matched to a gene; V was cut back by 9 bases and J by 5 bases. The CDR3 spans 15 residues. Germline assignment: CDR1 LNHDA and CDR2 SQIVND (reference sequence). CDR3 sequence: CASRTGTGDNSPLHF. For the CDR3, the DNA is TGTGCCAGCCGAACCGGGACAGGGGATAATTCACCCCTCCACTTT.

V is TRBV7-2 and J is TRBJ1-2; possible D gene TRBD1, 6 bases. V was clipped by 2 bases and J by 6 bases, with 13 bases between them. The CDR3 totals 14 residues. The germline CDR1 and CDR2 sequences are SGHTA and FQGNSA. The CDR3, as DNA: TGTGCCAGCAGCTTATATTCCAACAGGGATGGCTACACCTTC. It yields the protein CASSLYSNRDGYTF.

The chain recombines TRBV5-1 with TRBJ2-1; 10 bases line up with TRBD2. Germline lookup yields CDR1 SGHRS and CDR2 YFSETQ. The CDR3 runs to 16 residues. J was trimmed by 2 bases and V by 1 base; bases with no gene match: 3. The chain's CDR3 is CASSLRSGGAYNEQFF. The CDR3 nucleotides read TGCGCCAGCAGCTTGCGCAGCGGGGGGGCCTACAATGAGCAGTTCTTC. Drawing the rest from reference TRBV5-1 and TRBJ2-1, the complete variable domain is KAGVTQTPRYLIKTRGQQVTLSCSPISGHRSVSWYQQTPGQGLQFLFEYFSETQRNKGNFPGRFSGRQFSNSRSEMNVSTLELGDSALYLCASSLRSGGAYNEQFFGPGTRLTVL.

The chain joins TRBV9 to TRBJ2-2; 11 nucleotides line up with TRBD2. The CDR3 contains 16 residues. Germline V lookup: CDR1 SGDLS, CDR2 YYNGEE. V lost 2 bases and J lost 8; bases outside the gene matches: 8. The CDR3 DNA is TGTGCCAGCAGCGTTAGCGGGGGGGCCAGTGCGGGGGAGCTGTTTTTT. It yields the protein CASSVSGGASAGELFF.

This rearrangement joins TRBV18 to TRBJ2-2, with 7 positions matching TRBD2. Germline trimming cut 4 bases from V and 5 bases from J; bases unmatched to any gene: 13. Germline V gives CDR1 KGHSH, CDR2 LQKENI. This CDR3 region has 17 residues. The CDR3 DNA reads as TGTGCCAGCTCACAGGTTTCGCGAACTAGCGTTACCGGGGAGCTGTTTTTT. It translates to CASSQVSRTSVTGELFF. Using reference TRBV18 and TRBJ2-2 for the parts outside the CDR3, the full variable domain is NAGVMQNPRHLVRRRGQEARLRCSPMKGHSHVYWYRQLPEEGLKFMVYLQKENIIDESGMPKERFSAEFPKEGPSILRIQQVVRGDSAAYFCASSQVSRTSVTGELFFGEGSRLTVL.